Shown below are 15 T cell receptor beta chains from a single sample sequenced in a study of blood T cell repertoires in COVID-19. The repertoire was sequenced with immunoSEQ multiplex PCR; TCRdb's copy has only in-frame clones and lacks some. The profile shows 120,000 to 150,000 clones, approximately 83% of them singletons. Input material: peripheral blood. All receptors come from a woman aged 55-69 years with COVID-19, enrolled during active disease.

CDR3 DNA: TGTGCCAGCTCACCACCGGGACAGGGGGGCTATGGCTACACCTTC. Its protein product is CASSPPGQGGYGYTF. This rearrangement joins TRBV18 to TRBJ1-2, with TRBD1 matching over 11 bases. CDR3 length: 15 residues. The V and J ends lost 0 bases and 4 bases, in that order; junction bases with no gene match: 1. Germline V CDR1 and CDR2: KGHSH, LQKENI.

The chain recombines TRBV29-1 with TRBJ2-2; D is unclear. The CDR3 length is 14 residues. Trimming pared 7 bases from V and 1 base from J, leaving 13 bases between. In germline, CDR1 is SQVTM, CDR2 ANQGSEA. In DNA form, the CDR3 reads TGCAGCGGTAGGAGTGCGATGAACACCGGGGAGCTGTTTTTT. Translation gives CSGRSAMNTGELFF.

This sequence joins TRBV19 and TRBJ2-2; maybe TRBD1 (6 bases). Germline lookup yields CDR1 LNHDA and CDR2 SQIVND (reference sequence). The CDR3 spans 15 residues. V lost 8 bases and J lost 0, with 13 bases in between. The CDR3: CASQKTGANTGELFF. As DNA, the CDR3 is TGTGCCAGTCAAAAGACAGGCGCGAACACCGGGGAGCTGTTTTTT.

The genes are TRBV10-3 and TRBJ1-3; no clear D gene. This CDR3 has 15 amino acids. V was pared by 6 bases and J by 0 bases, with 12 bases between. Looked up from germline, CDR1 is ENHRY and CDR2 is SYGVKD. CDR3 nucleotides: TGTGCCATCAGGGGTCAGGTTTCCTCTGGAAACACCATATATTTT. Translated, it gives CAIRGQVSSGNTIYF.

The chain joins TRBV20-1 to TRBJ1-2; D is undetermined. The CDR3 spans 10 residues. The germline V and J ends were trimmed by 3 bases and 4 bases, with 3 bases remaining between them. Germline assignment: CDR1 DFQATT and CDR2 SNEGSKA (reference sequence). The chain's CDR3 is CSARAYGYTF. The CDR3 DNA sequence: TGCAGTGCTAGGGCCTATGGCTACACCTTC.

The V gene is TRBV19, the J gene TRBJ1-2, with D maybe TRBD1 (6 bases). The CDR3 length is 12 residues. V lost 6 bases to trimming and J lost 3 bases, with 8 bases between them. In germline, CDR1 is LNHDA, CDR2 SQIVND (reference sequence). Here the CDR3 reads CASSSGDYGYTF. In DNA, the CDR3 is TGTGCCAGTAGCTCAGGGGACTATGGCTACACCTTC.

This clone was observed a single time. The gene calls are TRBV27 and TRBJ1-6; 10 bases fit TRBD1. Per germline, CDR1 MNHEY and CDR2 SMNVEV (reference sequence). J was trimmed by 7 bases and V by 8 bases; bases with no gene match: 11. This CDR3 has 16 amino acids. This CDR3 reads CASATRMGQGNSPLHF. The CDR3, as DNA: TGTGCCAGCGCAACTCGAATGGGACAGGGGAATTCACCCCTCCACTTT.

This clone was detected once. The V gene is TRBV27, the J gene TRBJ1-2, with TRBD1 as a possible D gene (5 bases). V lost 0 bases and J 5 bases, leaving 7 bases between the germline ends. This CDR3 is built from 13 residues. CDR1 and CDR2 from the germline V gene are MNHEY and SMNVEV (reference sequence). This chain's CDR3 is CASSLSGAYGYTF. CDR3 bases: TGTGCCAGCAGTTTATCAGGGGCTTATGGCTACACCTTC.

V is TRBV19 and J is TRBJ1-2; 9 bases line up with TRBD1. CDR1 is LNHDA and CDR2 is SQIVND in the germline V gene (reference sequence). There are 15 residues in the CDR3. Losses at the gene ends were 0 bases for V and 8 bases for J; bases not matched to a gene: 7. CDR3 residues: CASSIDLQGAGGYTF. CDR3 nucleotide sequence: TGTGCCAGTAGTATAGATCTACAGGGGGCCGGGGGCTACACCTTC.

This clone has only a few counts. The V and J genes are TRBV10-2 and TRBJ1-1; D is undetermined. This CDR3 comprises 13 residues. Looked up from germline, CDR1 is WSHSY and CDR2 is SAAADI. The V gene lost 6 bases and the J gene lost 1 base, with 9 bases spanning the gap. Here the CDR3 reads CASSPDWNTEAFF. The CDR3 DNA is TGCGCCAGCAGCCCGGACTGGAACACTGAAGCTTTCTTT.

J is TRBJ1-2 and V is TRBV5-5; D gene ambiguous. Trimming shortened V by 4 bases and J by 6 bases, and 10 bases separated the two germline ends. From germline, CDR1 is SGHKS and CDR2 YYEKEE (reference sequence). The CDR3 consists of 12 residues. The chain's CDR3 is CASSPSGHGYTF. For the CDR3, the DNA is TGTGCCAGCAGCCCTTCTGGCCATGGCTACACCTTC.

This chain uses TRBV5-6 with TRBJ1-2; possibly TRBD1 for D (5 bases). The germline CDR1 and CDR2 sequences are SGHDT and YYEEEE. Trimming stripped 4 bases from V and 0 bases from J, with 10 bases between. The CDR3 sequence is 14 residues long. CDR3 nucleotide sequence: TGTGCCAGCAGCCCACGGACATCTAACTATGGCTACACCTTC. This encodes CASSPRTSNYGYTF.

J is TRBJ1-5 and V is TRBV28, with D possibly matching TRBD1 (5 bases). This CDR3 spans 16 amino acids. Germline V gene lookup returns CDR1 MDHEN and CDR2 SYDVKM. The V end was cut by 6 bases, the J end by 2 bases, with 17 bases between. In DNA form, the CDR3 reads TGTGCCAGCAGAGGGCAGGGCCCGGGCGGCAATCAGCCCCAGCATTTT. As protein: CASRGQGPGGNQPQHF. The entire variable domain, with the rest obtained from reference TRBV28 and TRBJ1-5, is as follows: DVKVTQSSRYLVKRTGEKVFLECVQDMDHENMFWYRQDPGLGLRLIYFSYDVKMKEKGDIPEGYSVSREKKERFSLILESASTNQTSMYLCASRGQGPGGNQPQHFGDGTRLSIL.

The rearrangement links TRBV4-3 to TRBJ2-7; 8 bases align to TRBD1. J lost 5 bases, V lost 3 bases, and 3 bases had no gene match. There are 13 residues in the CDR3. CDR1 is LGHNA, CDR2 YSLEER, per germline. The CDR3 coding sequence is TGCGCCAGCAGCCAGGACAGGGCCAACGAGCAGTACTTC. Its protein is CASSQDRANEQYF.

The rearrangement links TRBV7-8 to TRBJ2-5, with 13 bases fitting TRBD2. The ends lost 6 bases at V and 1 base at J; junction bases unmatched: 8. The CDR3 runs to 17 residues. The germline V gene has CDR1 SGHVS and CDR2 FQNEAQ. Here the CDR3 reads CASRPPLAGGRQETQYF. The CDR3 DNA is TGTGCCAGCAGACCACCACTAGCGGGGGGGCGCCAAGAGACCCAGTACTTC.